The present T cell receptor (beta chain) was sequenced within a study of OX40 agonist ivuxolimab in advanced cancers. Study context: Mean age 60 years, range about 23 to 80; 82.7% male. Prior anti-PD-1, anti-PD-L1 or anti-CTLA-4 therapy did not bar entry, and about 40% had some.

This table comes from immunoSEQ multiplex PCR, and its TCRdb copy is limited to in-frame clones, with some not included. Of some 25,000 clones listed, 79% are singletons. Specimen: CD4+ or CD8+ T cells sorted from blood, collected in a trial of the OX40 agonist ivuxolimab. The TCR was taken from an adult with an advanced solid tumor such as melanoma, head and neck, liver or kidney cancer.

CDR3 sequence (DNA): TGTGCCAGCAGCGATGGAGGCCAGCCCCAGCATTTT. Protein: CASSDGGQPQHF. The chain joins TRBV7-9 to TRBJ1-5, with D uncertain. CDR1 and CDR2 (germline): SEHNR, FQNEAQ (reference sequence). This CDR3 contains 12 residues. V lost 5 bases and J 7 bases, leaving 9 bases between the germline ends.